This record concerns one T cell receptor beta chain sequence. Its antigen is unknown. The data were taken from a study of cytomegalovirus exposure and HLA in healthy donors. Points from the study as a whole: A later analysis linked a missense DCLRE1C variant to TCR beta V- and J-gene trimming.

The PCR used 60 Vbeta and 13 Jbeta primers. Using immunoSEQ multiplex PCR, the repertoire was profiled, and TCRdb retains in-frame clones only, with some absent. The data include 85,000 to 90,000 clones; the top ten clones carry over 15%. Germline V gene sequence: CDR1 SGDLS, CDR2 YYNGEE. The CDR3 covers 16 residues. V was clipped by 4 bases and J by 6 bases; unmatched bases: 11. What was sequenced was PBMCs. The sequence was obtained from a man aged 50 to 60 in good health and CMV-seropositive. The V and J genes are TRBV9 and TRBJ2-1; 9 bases line up with TRBD2. CDR3 bases: TGTGCCAGCAGCCTTCTCAGGGCGGGGGGGGCCAATGAGCAGTTCTTC. Its translation: CASSLLRAGGANEQFF.